This entry features one TCR beta chain sequence. The antigen this receptor binds is unknown. Within one base of it there is no much larger clone, and no base qualities were kept. V and J lose 6 bases and 1 base, and a span of 10 bases separates them. The CDR3, cysteine through phenylalanine, is 13 amino acids long. CDR3 DNA only is kept here, 39 bases in frame from base 1. The data belong to a study of T cell responses to AZD1222 COVID-19 vaccine (dated by TCRdb to the early 2020s). A note on the overall study: A total of 233 trial participants underwent TCR sequencing, of whom some 210 received two doses of AZD1222 and about 25 received two doses of the MenACWY control vaccine. Enrollment into the trials was organized by age into subgroups of 18-55, 56-69 and 70-plus years, and those subgroups contained roughly 160, 29 and 62 TCR-sequenced participants, respectively. Overall study results and their limits: Vaccine-associated CD4 TCRs spanned the whole spike protein, with dominant responses in regions 160-218 and 743-854. Epitopes outside the regions mutated in the B.1.351 and B.1.1.7 variants were reportedly recognized by nearly half of the unique spike-specific TCRs. Conclusions about previously exposed vaccinees were limited because only six AZD1222 recipients were SARS-CoV-2 seropositive at baseline. The 56-69-year group was small, and its depth increase did not reach significance, likely because of low power. Participants were mostly white British and included more females than males, and it was suggested by the authors that clonal diversity may have been underestimated. Because no day 14 peak-response samples were available, repertoires were characterized only after the peak T cell response. After two AZD1222 doses, both the breadth and the depth of spike-specific TCRs were significantly higher than at day 0 and than in MenACWY recipients.

What this sample's time point label stands for: about 28 days (+/-7) after the second vaccine dose. Because spike-specific TCR depth and breadth did not differ between the two schedules, AZD1222 recipients who got a second dose at roughly 4 weeks were pooled with those who got a second dose at roughly 12 weeks. Vaccinee samples came from UK trials COV001 and COV002, including a single-blind randomized controlled phase 2/3 trial of AZD1222 (ChAdOx1 nCoV-19) in healthy adults. Trial participant PBMC samples were collected at day 0 and day 28 after the second dose for TCRbeta chain sequencing. The CDR3 regions of human TCRbeta chains were subjected to immunosequencing. Per the original workflow: Repertoire TCRs were matched against a reference library of SARS-CoV-2-specific TCRs generated with the MIRA antigen-specificity platform. Breadth was defined as the fraction of unique TCRs that were SARS-CoV-2-associated, and depth was defined as the fraction of total T cells that were SARS-CoV-2-associated. Each spike-specific TCR was assigned to its reactive spike region and to a CD4 or CD8 class using the MIRA data. Log10-transformed breadth and depth values were compared by one-way ANOVA with Sidak's multiple comparisons tests. TCRdb obtained this table from immuneACCESS and retained in-frame rearrangements with V and J assigned. These tables miss some clones; where compared with another copy, unresolved V genes account for less than half of the shortfall, and the remainder is unexplained. Clone size and V and J calls were adopted from that table, with D and trimming inferred from the DNA. Present in this sample are approximately 67,000 clones, about nine tenths of which were seen just once. The ten largest clonotypes hold approximately 30% of the sample.

The sample was peripheral blood, taken 28 days after the second AZD1222 dose. This receptor chain uses TRBV12-3 or TRBV12-4 and TRBJ2-7, with the D gene not clear enough to name. This TCR derives from an adult who received the AZD1222 COVID-19 vaccine. The CDR3 reads as follows: CASRRHQSYEQYF. The bases read TGTGCCAGCAGGAGACACCAGTCCTACGAGCAGTACTTC.